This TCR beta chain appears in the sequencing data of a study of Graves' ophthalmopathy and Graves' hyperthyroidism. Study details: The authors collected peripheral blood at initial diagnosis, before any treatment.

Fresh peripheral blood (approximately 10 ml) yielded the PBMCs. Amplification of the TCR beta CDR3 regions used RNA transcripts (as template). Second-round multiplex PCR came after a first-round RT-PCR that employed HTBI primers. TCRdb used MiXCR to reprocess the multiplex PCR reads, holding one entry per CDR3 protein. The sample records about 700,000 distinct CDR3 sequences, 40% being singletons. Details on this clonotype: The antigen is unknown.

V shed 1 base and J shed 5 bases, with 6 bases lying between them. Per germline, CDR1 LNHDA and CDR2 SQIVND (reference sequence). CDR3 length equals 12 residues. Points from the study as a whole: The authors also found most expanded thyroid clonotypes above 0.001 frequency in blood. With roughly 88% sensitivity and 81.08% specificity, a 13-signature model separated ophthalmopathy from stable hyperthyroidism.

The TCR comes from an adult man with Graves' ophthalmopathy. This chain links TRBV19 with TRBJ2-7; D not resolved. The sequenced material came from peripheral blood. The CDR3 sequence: CASSIVPHEQYF. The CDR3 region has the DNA TGTGCCAGTAGTATAGTCCCCCACGAGCAGTACTTC.